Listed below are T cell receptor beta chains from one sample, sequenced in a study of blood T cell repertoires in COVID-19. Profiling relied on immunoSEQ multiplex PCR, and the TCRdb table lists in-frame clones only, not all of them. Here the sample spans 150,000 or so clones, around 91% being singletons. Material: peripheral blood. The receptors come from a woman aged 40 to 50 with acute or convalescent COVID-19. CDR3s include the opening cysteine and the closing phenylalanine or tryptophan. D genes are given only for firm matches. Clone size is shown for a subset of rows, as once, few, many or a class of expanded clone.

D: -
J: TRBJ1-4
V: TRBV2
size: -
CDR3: CASSVGWTNEKLFF
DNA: TGTGCCAGCAGTGTCGGGTGGACTAATGAAAAACTGTTTTTT

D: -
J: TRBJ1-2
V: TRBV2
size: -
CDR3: CASSAFEKITGYGYTF
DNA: TGTGCCAGCAGTGCCTTTGAGAAGATCACGGGGTATGGCTACACCTTC

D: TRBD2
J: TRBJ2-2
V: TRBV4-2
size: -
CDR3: CASSQAGGGNTGELFF
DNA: TGTGCCAGCAGCCAAGCGGGAGGGGGAAACACCGGGGAGCTGTTTTTT

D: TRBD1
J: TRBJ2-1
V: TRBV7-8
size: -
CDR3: CASSLAGQGLYNEQFF
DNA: TGTGCCAGCAGCTTAGCGGGACAGGGCTTATACAATGAGCAGTTCTTC

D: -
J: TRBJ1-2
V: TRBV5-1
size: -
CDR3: CASSASTVGQRGYTF
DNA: TGCGCCAGCAGCGCATCAACTGTGGGACAACGAGGCTACACCTTC

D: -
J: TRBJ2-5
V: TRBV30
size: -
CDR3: CAWSGDSKSETQYF
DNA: TGTGCCTGGAGTGGGGACTCTAAGTCCGAGACCCAGTACTTC

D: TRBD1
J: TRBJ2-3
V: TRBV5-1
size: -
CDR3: CASSRDRDLRPQYF
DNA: TGCGCCAGCAGTCGGGACAGGGATTTGAGGCCGCAGTATTTT

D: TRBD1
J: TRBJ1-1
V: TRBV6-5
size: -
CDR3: CASRFTGDGTEAFF
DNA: TGTGCCAGCAGATTTACAGGGGATGGGACTGAAGCTTTCTTT

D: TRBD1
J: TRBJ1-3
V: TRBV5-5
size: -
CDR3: CASSRTGASGNTIYF
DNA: TGTGCCAGCAGCCGAACAGGGGCCTCTGGAAACACCATATATTTT

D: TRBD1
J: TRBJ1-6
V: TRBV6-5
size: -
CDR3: CASRRQGNSPLHF
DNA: TGTGCCAGCAGGCGACAGGGAAATTCACCCCTCCACTTT

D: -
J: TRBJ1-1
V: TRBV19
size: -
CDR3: CASSTGQRAFF
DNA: TGTGCCAGTAGTACCGGACAGCGGGCTTTCTTT

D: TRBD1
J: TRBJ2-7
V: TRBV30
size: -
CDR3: CAWRVTGELYEQYF
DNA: TGTGCCTGGAGAGTGACAGGGGAACTTTACGAGCAGTACTTC

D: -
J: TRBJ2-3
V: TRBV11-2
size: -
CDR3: CASSPAASTDTQYF
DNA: TGTGCCAGCAGCCCGGCGGCTTCGACAGATACGCAGTATTTT

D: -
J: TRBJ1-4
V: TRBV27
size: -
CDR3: CASSFVAGLEKLFF
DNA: TGTGCCAGCAGTTTTGTGGCAGGGTTAGAAAAACTGTTTTTT

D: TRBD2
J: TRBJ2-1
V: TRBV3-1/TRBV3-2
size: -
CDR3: CASSHGPGGALNNEQFF
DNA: TGTGCCAGCAGCCACGGTCCGGGAGGGGCCCTGAACAATGAGCAGTTCTTC

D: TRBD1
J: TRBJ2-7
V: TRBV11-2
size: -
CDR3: CASSLSPGQGYEQYF
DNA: TGTGCCAGCAGCCTTAGCCCCGGACAGGGGTACGAGCAGTACTTC

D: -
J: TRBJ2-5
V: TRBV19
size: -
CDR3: CASGWRASGTEGETQYF
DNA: TGTGCCAGTGGATGGAGGGCCTCGGGAACAGAAGGAGAGACCCAGTACTTC

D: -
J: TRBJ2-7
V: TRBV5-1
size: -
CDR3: CASSEQGREQYF
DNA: TGCGCCAGCAGCGAACAGGGACGTGAGCAGTACTTC

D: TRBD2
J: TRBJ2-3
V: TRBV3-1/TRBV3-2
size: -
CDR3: CASSQYAGGGTDTQYF
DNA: TGTGCCAGCAGCCAATACGCGGGAGGGGGCACAGATACGCAGTATTTT

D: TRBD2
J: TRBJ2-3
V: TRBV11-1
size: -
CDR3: CASTRGTSGGDTQYF
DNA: TGTGCCAGCACACGTGGGACTAGCGGGGGAGATACGCAGTATTTT

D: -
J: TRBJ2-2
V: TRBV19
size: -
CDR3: CASSGRANTGELFF
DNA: TGTGCCAGTAGTGGCAGGGCGAACACCGGGGAGCTGTTTTTT

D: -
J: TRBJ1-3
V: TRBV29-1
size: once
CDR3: CSVVLVSGNTIYF
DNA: TGCAGCGTTGTCTTAGTAAGTGGAAACACCATATATTTT

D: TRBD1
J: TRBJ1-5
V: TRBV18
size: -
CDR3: CASSSDRDQPQHF
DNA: TGTGCCAGCTCGTCGGACAGGGATCAGCCCCAGCATTTT

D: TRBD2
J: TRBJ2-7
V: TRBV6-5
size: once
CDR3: CASSLLAGAYEQYF
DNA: TGTGCCAGCTCCCTCCTAGCGGGAGCCTACGAGCAGTACTTC

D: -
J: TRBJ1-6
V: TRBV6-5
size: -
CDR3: CASSYSGQLYNSPLHF
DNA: TGTGCCAGCAGTTACTCCGGACAGCTCTATAATTCACCCCTCCACTTT

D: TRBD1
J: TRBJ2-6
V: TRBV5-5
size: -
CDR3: CASSWDRTSGANVLTF
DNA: TGTGCCAGCAGCTGGGACAGGACCTCTGGGGCCAACGTCCTGACTTTC

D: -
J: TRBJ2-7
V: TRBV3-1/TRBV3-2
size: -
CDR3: CASSHSGPTYEQYF
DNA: TGTGCCAGCAGCCACAGCGGGCCTACCTACGAGCAGTACTTC

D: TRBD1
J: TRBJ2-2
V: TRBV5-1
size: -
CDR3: CASSFHRGDTGELFF
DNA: TGCGCCAGCAGCTTCCACAGGGGTGACACCGGGGAGCTGTTTTTT

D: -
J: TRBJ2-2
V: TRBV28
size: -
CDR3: CASSLWGDTGELFF
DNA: TGTGCCAGCAGTTTATGGGGAGACACCGGGGAGCTGTTTTTT

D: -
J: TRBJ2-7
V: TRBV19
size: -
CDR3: CASSTRGNPKDEQYF
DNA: TGTGCCAGTAGTACCAGGGGAAACCCCAAGGACGAGCAGTACTTC

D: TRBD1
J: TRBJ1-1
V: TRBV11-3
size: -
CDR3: CASSPGQGIGNTEAFF
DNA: TGTGCCAGCAGCCCGGGACAGGGGATCGGGAACACTGAAGCTTTCTTT

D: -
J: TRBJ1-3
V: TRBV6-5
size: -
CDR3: CASSYGRSGRGNTIYF
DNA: TGTGCCAGCAGTTATGGGAGGTCAGGCCGAGGAAACACCATATATTTT

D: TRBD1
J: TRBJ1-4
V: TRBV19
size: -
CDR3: CASRRGILEKLFF
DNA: TGTGCCAGTCGCAGGGGGATCCTTGAAAAACTGTTTTTT

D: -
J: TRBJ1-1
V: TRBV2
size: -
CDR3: CPSNKELVNTEAFF
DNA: TGCCCGAGCAATAAAGAGTTGGTGAACACTGAAGCTTTCTTT

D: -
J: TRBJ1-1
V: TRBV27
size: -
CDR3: CASSSVTRVVFF
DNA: TGTGCCAGCAGTTCTGTCACACGGGTGGTTTTCTTT

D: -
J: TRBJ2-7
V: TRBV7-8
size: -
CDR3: CASSLEVRAEQYF
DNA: TGTGCCAGCAGCTTAGAGGTCAGAGCGGAGCAGTACTTC

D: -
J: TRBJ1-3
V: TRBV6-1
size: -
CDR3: CASSELLSGQGSGNTIYF
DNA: TGTGCCAGCAGTGAATTATTGTCTGGTCAGGGTTCCGGAAACACCATATATTTT

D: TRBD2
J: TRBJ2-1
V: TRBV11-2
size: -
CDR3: CASSKGLAGGLGEQFF
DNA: TGTGCCAGCAGCAAGGGACTAGCGGGAGGACTTGGGGAGCAGTTCTTC

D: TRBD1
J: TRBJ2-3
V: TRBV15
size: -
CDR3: CATSRGSTGGAADTQYF
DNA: TGTGCCACCAGCAGAGGGTCGACAGGGGGCGCGGCAGATACGCAGTATTTT

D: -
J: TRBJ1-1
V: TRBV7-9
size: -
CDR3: CASSFSRGRANTEAFF
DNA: TGTGCCAGCAGCTTCTCTCGTGGCAGGGCAAACACTGAAGCTTTCTTT

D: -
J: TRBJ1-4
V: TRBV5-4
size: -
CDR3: CASSLAGDEKLFF
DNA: TGTGCCAGCAGCTTGGCCGGGGATGAAAAACTGTTTTTT